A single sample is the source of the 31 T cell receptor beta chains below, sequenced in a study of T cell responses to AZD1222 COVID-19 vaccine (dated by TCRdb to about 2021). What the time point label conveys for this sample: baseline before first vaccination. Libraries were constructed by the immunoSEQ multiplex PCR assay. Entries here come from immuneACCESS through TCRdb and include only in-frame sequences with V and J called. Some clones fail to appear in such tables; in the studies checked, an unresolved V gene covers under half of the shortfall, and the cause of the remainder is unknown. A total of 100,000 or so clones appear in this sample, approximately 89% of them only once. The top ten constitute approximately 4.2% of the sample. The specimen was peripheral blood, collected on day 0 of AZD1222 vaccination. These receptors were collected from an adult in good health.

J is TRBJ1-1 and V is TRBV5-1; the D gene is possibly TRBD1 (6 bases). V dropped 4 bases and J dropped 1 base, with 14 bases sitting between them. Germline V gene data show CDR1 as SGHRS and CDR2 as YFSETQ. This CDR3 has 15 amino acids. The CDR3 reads CASSPNRVENTEAFF. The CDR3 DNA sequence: TGCGCCAGCAGCCCAAACAGGGTGGAGAACACTGAAGCTTTCTTT. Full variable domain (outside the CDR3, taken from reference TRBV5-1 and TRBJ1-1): KAGVTQTPRYLIKTRGQQVTLSCSPISGHRSVSWYQQTPGQGLQFLFEYFSETQRNKGNFPGRFSGRQFSNSRSEMNVSTLELGDSALYLCASSPNRVENTEAFFGQGTRLTVV.

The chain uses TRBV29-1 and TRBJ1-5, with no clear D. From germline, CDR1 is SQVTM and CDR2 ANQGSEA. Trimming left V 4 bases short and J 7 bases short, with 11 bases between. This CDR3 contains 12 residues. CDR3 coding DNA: TGCAGCGTTGGGGAGGGCCGACAGCCCCAGCATTTT. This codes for CSVGEGRQPQHF.

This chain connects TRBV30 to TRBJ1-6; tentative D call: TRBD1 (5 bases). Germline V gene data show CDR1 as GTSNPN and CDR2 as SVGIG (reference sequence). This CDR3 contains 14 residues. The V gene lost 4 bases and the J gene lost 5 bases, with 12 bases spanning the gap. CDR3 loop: CAWKKGPDNSPLHF. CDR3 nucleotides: TGTGCCTGGAAAAAGGGGCCCGATAATTCACCCCTCCACTTT.

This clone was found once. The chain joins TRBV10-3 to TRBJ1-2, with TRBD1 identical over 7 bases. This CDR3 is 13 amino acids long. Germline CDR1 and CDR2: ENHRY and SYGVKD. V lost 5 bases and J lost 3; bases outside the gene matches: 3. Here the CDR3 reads CAISSTGDYGYTF. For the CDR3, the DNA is TGTGCCATCAGTTCAACAGGGGACTATGGCTACACCTTC.

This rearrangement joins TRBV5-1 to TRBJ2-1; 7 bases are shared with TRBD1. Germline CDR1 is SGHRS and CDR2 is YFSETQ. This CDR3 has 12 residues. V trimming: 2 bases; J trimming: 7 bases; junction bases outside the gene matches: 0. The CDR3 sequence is CASSLQGNEQFF. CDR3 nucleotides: TGCGCCAGCAGCTTACAGGGGAATGAGCAGTTCTTC.

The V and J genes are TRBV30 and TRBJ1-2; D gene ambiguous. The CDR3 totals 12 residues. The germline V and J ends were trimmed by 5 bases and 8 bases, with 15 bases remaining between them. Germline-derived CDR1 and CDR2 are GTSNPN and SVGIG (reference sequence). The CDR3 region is CAWALTAGGYTF. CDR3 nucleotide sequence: TGTGCCTGGGCCCTGACGGCGGGAGGCTACACCTTC.

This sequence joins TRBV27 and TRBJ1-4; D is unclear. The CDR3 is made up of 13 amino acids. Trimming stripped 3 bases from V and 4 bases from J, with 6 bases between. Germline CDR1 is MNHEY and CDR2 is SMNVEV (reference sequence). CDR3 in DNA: TGTGCCAGCAGTTTGGTCTTTAATGAAAAACTGTTTTTT. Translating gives CASSLVFNEKLFF.

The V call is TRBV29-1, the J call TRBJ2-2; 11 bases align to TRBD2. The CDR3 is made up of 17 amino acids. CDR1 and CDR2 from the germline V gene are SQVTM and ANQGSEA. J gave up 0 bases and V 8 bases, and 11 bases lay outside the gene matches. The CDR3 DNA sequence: TGCAGCAAATTAGCGGGGGGGCTGTCCGCGAACACCGGGGAGCTGTTTTTT. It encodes CSKLAGGLSANTGELFF.

The CDR3 sequence is CASSVGQVNYGYTF. DNA of the CDR3: TGTGCCAGCAGCGTAGGACAGGTGAACTATGGCTACACCTTC. The chain couples TRBV9 to TRBJ1-2, with a tentative D call TRBD1 (6 bases). Germline values: CDR1 SGDLS, CDR2 YYNGEE. V was shortened by 0 bases and J by 2 bases, with 8 bases between the two germline ends. The CDR3 runs 14 residues.

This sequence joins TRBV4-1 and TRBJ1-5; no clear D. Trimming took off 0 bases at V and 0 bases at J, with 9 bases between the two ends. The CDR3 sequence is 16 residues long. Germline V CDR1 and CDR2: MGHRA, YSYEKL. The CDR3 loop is CASSQESVYSNQPQHF. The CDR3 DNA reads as TGCGCCAGCAGCCAAGAATCCGTGTATAGCAATCAGCCCCAGCATTTT.

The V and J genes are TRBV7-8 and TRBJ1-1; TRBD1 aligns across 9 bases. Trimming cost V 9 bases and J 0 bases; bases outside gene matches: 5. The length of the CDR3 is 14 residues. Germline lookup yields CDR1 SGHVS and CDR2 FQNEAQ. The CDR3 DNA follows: TGTGCCAGTAGACAGGGGGAAATGAACACTGAAGCTTTCTTT. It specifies CASRQGEMNTEAFF. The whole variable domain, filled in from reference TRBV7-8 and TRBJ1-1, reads GAGVSQSPRYKVAKRGQDVALRCDPISGHVSLFWYQQALGQGPEFLTYFQNEAQLDKSGLPSDRFFAERPEGSVSTLKIQRTQQEDSAVYLCASRQGEMNTEAFFGQGTRLTVV.

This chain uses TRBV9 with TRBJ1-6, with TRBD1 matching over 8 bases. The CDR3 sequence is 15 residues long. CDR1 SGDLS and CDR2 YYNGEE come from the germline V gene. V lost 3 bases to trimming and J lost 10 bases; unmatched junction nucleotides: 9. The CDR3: CASSAQDRAGSPLHF. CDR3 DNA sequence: TGTGCCAGCAGCGCACAGGACAGGGCGGGATCACCCCTCCACTTT.

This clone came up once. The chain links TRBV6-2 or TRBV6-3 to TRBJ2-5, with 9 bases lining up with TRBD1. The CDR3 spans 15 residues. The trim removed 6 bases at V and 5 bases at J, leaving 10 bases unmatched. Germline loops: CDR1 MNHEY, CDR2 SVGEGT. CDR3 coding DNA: TGTGCCAGCAGCTCGTACAGGGGGCGTCGGGAGACCCAGTACTTC. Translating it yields CASSSYRGRRETQYF.

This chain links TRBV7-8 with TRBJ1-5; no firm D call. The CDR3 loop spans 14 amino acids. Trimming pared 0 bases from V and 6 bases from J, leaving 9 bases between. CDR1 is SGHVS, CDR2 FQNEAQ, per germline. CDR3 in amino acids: CASSLAGVSQPQHF. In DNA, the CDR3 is TGTGCCAGCAGCTTAGCCGGCGTTTCTCAGCCCCAGCATTTT. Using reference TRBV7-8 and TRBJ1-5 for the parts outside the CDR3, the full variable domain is GAGVSQSPRYKVAKRGQDVALRCDPISGHVSLFWYQQALGQGPEFLTYFQNEAQLDKSGLPSDRFFAERPEGSVSTLKIQRTQQEDSAVYLCASSLAGVSQPQHFGDGTRLSIL.

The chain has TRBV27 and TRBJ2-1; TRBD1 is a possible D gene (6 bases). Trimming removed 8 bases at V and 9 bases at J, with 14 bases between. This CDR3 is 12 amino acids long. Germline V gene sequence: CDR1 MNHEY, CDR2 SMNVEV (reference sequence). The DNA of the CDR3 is TGTGCCAGCTTCCAGGGGTCTAGTGAGCAGTTCTTC. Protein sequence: CASFQGSSEQFF.

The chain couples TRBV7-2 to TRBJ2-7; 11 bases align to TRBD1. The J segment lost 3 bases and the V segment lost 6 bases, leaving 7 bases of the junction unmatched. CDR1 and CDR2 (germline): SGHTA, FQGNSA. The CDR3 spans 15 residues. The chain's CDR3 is CASRFGQGASYEQYF. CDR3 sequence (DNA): TGTGCCAGCAGGTTCGGACAGGGGGCCAGCTACGAGCAGTACTTC. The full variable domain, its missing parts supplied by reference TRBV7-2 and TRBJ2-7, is GAGVSQSPSNKVTEKGKDVELRCDPISGHTALYWYRQSLGQGLEFLIYFQGNSAPDKSGLPSDRFSAERTGGSVSTLTIQRTQQEDSAVYLCASRFGQGASYEQYFGPGTRLTVT.

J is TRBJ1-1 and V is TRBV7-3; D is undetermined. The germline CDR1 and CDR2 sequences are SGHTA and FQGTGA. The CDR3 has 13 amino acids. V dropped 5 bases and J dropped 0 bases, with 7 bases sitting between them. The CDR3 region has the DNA TGTGCCAGCAGCACACAAGTGAACACTGAAGCTTTCTTT. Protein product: CASSTQVNTEAFF.

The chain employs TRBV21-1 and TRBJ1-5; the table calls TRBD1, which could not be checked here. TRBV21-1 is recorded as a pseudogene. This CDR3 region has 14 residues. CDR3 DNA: TGTGCCAGCAGCATACAGACTAGCAATCAGCCCCAGCATTTT. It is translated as CASSIQTSNQPQHF.

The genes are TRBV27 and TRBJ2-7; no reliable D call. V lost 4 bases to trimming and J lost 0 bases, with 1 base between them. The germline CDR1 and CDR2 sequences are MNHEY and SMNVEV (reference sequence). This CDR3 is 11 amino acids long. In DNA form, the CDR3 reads TGTGCCAGCAGTTCCTCCTACGAGCAGTACTTC. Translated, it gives CASSSSYEQYF.

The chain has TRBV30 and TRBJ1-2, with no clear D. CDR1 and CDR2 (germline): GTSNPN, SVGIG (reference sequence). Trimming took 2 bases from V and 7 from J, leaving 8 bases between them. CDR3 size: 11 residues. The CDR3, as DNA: TGTGCCTGGAGTTTTATGGGTGGCTACACCTTC. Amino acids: CAWSFMGGYTF.

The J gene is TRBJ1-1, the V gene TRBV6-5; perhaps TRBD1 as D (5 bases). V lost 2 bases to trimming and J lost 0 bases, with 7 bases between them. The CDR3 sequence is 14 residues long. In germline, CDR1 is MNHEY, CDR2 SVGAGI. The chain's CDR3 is CASSYRGLNTEAFF. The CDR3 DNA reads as TGTGCCAGCAGTTACAGGGGTTTGAACACTGAAGCTTTCTTT.

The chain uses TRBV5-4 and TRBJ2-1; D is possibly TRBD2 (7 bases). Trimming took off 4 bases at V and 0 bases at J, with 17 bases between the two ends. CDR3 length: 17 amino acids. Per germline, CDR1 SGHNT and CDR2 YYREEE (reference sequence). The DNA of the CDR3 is TGTGCCAGCAGCCGGGGGGCTGGGGGGAGCTCCTACAATGAGCAGTTCTTC. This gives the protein CASSRGAGGSSYNEQFF.

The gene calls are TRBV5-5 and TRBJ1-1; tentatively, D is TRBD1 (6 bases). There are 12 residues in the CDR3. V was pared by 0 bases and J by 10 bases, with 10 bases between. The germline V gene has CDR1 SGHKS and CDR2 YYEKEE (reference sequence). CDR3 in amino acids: CASSLEFRGAFF. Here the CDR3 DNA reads TGTGCCAGCAGCTTGGAATTCAGGGGAGCTTTCTTT.

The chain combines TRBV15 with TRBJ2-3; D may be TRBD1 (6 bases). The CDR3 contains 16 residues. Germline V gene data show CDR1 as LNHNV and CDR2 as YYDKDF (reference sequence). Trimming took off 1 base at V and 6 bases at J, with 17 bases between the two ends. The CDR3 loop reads CATSRGEAGVGDTQYF. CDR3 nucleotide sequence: TGTGCCACCAGCAGAGGGGAAGCAGGGGTTGGGGATACGCAGTATTTT.

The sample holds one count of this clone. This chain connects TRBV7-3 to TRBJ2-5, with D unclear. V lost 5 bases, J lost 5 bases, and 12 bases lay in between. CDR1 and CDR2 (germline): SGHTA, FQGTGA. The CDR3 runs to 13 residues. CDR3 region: CASSLVLGETQYF. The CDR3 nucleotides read TGTGCCAGCAGCCTCGTTCTAGGGGAGACCCAGTACTTC.

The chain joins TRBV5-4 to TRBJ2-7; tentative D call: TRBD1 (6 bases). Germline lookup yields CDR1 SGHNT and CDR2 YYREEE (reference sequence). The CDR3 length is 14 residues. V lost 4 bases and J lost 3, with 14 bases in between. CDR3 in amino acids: CASSATGTSYEQYF. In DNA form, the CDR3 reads TGTGCCAGCAGCGCGACCGGGACAAGCTACGAGCAGTACTTC.

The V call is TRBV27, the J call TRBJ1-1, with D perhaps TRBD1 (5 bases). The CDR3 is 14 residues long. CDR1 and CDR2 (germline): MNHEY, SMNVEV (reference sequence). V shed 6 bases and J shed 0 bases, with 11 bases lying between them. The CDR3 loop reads CASRAGPMNTEAFF. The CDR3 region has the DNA TGTGCCAGCAGAGCAGGGCCCATGAACACTGAAGCTTTCTTT.

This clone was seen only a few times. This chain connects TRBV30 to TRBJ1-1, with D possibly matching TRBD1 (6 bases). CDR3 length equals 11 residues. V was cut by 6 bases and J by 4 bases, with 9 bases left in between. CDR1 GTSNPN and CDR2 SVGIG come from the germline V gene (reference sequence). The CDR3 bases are TGTGCCTGTCAGGGGTTCACTGAAGCTTTCTTT. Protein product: CACQGFTEAFF. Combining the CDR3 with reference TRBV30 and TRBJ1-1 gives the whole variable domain SQTIHQWPATLVQPVGSPLSLECTVEGTSNPNLYWYRQAAGRGLQLLFYSVGIGQISSEVPQNLSASRPQDRQFILSSKKLLLSDSGFYLCACQGFTEAFFGQGTRLTVV.

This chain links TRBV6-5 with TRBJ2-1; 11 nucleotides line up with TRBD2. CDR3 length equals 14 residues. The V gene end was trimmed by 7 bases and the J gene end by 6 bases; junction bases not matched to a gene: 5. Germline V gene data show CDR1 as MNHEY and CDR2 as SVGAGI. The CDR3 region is CASMIAGGRNEQFF. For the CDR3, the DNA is TGTGCCAGCATGATAGCGGGGGGGCGCAATGAGCAGTTCTTC.

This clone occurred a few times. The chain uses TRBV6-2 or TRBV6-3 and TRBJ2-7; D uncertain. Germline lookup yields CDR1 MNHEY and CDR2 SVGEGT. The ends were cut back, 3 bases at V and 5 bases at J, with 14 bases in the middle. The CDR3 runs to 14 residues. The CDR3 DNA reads TGTGCCAGCAGTTATGCCAGGCTTCGGGACGAGCAGTACTTC. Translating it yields CASSYARLRDEQYF.

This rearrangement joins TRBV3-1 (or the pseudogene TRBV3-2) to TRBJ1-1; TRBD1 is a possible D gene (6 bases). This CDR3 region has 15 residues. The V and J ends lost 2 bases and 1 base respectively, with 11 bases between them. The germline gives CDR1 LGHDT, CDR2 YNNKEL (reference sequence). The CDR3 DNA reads TGTGCCAGCAGCCAATATCCAGGGGAGAACACTGAAGCTTTCTTT. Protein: CASSQYPGENTEAFF.